The source of this T cell receptor (beta chain) is a study of liver allograft versus peripheral blood T cells. Study details: Repertoires of T cell receptors in transplanted livers were compared with recipients' peripheral blood repertoires.

Whole-study findings and limits: Within liver allografts, T cell receptor repertoires were reportedly different from those in peripheral blood.

By share of the sample, this clonotype is medium-sized. Its antigen is unknown. Trimming removed 3 bases from V and 8 bases from J, with 15 bases in between. The CDR3 is made up of 14 amino acids. Germline V gene lookup returns CDR1 KGHDR and CDR2 SFDVKD. TCRdb called the reads again in MiXCR, with one record for every CDR3 protein. This sample has several thousand distinct CDR3 sequences, with around 16% found just once. This rearrangement joins TRBV24-1 to TRBJ1-2, with unresolved D. The receptor comes from a human patient who had a liver transplant. The graft donor may be the source of some T cells. The CDR3 loop reads CATSDGRQPEGYTF. The CDR3, as DNA: TGTGCCACCAGTGATGGGAGGCAGCCCGAAGGCTACACCTTC.